Presented here are 13 T cell receptor beta chains from one specimen sequenced in a study of blood T cell repertoires in COVID-19. TCRdb keeps only in-frame clones here, not all; method: immunoSEQ multiplex PCR. The sample contains roughly 62,000 clones, 80% to 85% of which appear only once. Sequencing was performed on peripheral blood. These receptors were taken from a man of 80 years or more with COVID-19, enrolled during active disease.

This chain uses TRBV29-1 with TRBJ1-2, with TRBD1 matching over 8 bases. Germline V gene sequence: CDR1 SQVTM, CDR2 ANQGSEA. V trimming: 5 bases; J trimming: 5 bases; junction bases outside the gene matches: 1. There are 11 residues in the CDR3. CDR3 in DNA: TGCAGCGTTACAGGGGGGTATGGCTACACCTTC. Protein: CSVTGGYGYTF.

The sample holds one count of this clone. The chain recombines TRBV3-1 (or the pseudogene TRBV3-2) with TRBJ2-7, with TRBD1 matching over 7 bases. Losses at the gene ends were 5 bases for V and 3 bases for J; bases not matched to a gene: 10. The CDR3 is 15 amino acids. Germline V CDR1 and CDR2: LGHDT, YNNKEL (reference sequence). CDR3 sequence (DNA): TGTGCCAGCAGCTCCGTTTTAAGGGGGCGCTACGAGCAGTACGTC. This encodes CASSSVLRGRYEQYV.

The chain employs TRBV7-2 and TRBJ1-1; possible D gene TRBD1, 5 bases. CDR1 is SGHTA, CDR2 FQGNSA, per germline. The CDR3 is 16 amino acids. V was cut by 5 bases and J by 0 bases, with 16 bases left in between. For the CDR3, the DNA is TGTGCCAGCAGCCACCGTCGGGGGGGGTTGAACACTGAAGCTTTCTTT. Translated, it gives CASSHRRGGLNTEAFF.

V is TRBV6-2 or TRBV6-3 and J is TRBJ1-2, with 8 bases that match TRBD1. Germline V gives CDR1 MNHEY, CDR2 SVGEGT. The CDR3 sequence is 12 residues long. Trimming took 5 bases from V and 8 from J; bases not matched to a gene: 4. The CDR3 sequence is CASSPRGHGYTF. CDR3 sequence (DNA): TGTGCCAGCAGTCCCAGGGGGCACGGCTACACCTTC.

This clone was counted a few times. The genes are TRBV3-1 (or the pseudogene TRBV3-2) and TRBJ1-5; D is uncertain. Germline CDR1 LGHDT, CDR2 YNNKEL (reference sequence). The CDR3 length is 13 residues. With 1 base removed from V and 11 bases from J, the gap between germline ends came to 12 bases. This CDR3 is CASSQGRSSAQHF. CDR3 nucleotides: TGTGCCAGCAGCCAAGGGAGAAGTTCGGCCCAGCATTTT.

J is TRBJ1-1 and V is TRBV19, with TRBD1 identical over 8 bases. From germline, CDR1 is LNHDA and CDR2 SQIVND (reference sequence). The V gene end was trimmed by 6 bases and the J gene end by 4 bases; junction bases not matched to a gene: 7. This CDR3 spans 14 amino acids. The DNA of the CDR3 is TGTGCCAGTAGCCAAGGACAGGGATTCACTGAAGCTTTCTTT. This encodes CASSQGQGFTEAFF.

The chain recombines TRBV6-5 with TRBJ1-2; 11 bases are shared with TRBD1. This CDR3 region has 13 residues. From germline, CDR1 is MNHEY and CDR2 SVGAGI. V gave up 7 bases and J gave up 6 bases; unmatched junction bases: 4. CDR3: CASTRDRGDGYTF. CDR3 DNA: TGTGCCAGCACCCGGGACAGGGGGGATGGCTACACCTTC.

This sequence joins TRBV10-2 and TRBJ1-6; D unresolved. V shed 4 bases and J shed 8 bases, with 9 bases lying between them. Germline CDR1 reads WSHSY; CDR2 reads SAAADI. The CDR3 loop spans 13 amino acids. The CDR3 nucleotides read TGCGCCAGCAGTGCCGGGAGGGATTCACCCCTCCACTTT. Protein sequence: CASSAGRDSPLHF.

This clone was detected once. The CDR3 is CASSRGTENTEAFF. CDR3 sequence (DNA): TGCGCCAGCAGCCGCGGGACAGAGAACACTGAAGCTTTCTTT. The J gene is TRBJ1-1, the V gene TRBV5-1; 7 bases are a match to TRBD1. V shed 4 bases, J shed 1 base, and the junction held 4 bases outside the gene matches. The V gene's germline CDR1 is SGHRS and CDR2 YFSETQ. This CDR3 is 14 amino acids long.

The chain is built from TRBV30 and TRBJ1-1; D is unresolved. The germline V gene has CDR1 GTSNPN and CDR2 SVGIG (reference sequence). The CDR3 is 13 residues long. Trimming cost V 1 base and J 10 bases, with 16 bases left between them. CDR3 in amino acids: CAWSGAGDRGAFF. The CDR3 DNA reads TGTGCCTGGAGTGGAGCGGGCGACCGGGGAGCTTTCTTT.

A few counts support this clone. The CDR3 reads CSASPGSNQPQHF. In nucleotides, the CDR3 is TGCAGTGCTAGTCCCGGGAGCAATCAGCCCCAGCATTTT. The V gene is TRBV20-1, the J gene TRBJ1-5; no clear D. The CDR3 is made up of 13 amino acids. V was pared by 3 bases and J by 1 base, with 7 bases between. Germline V gives CDR1 DFQATT, CDR2 SNEGSKA (reference sequence).

The chain joins TRBV5-4 to TRBJ1-6, with TRBD1 as a possible D gene (5 bases). V lost 0 bases and J 9 bases, leaving 7 bases between the germline ends. Germline CDR1 is SGHNT and CDR2 is YYREEE (reference sequence). This CDR3 has 13 amino acids. This CDR3 reads CASSLVGGSPLHF. The DNA for the CDR3 is TGTGCCAGCAGCTTGGTCGGGGGTTCACCCCTCCACTTT.

The V and J genes are TRBV18 and TRBJ1-4, with 8 bases lining up with TRBD1. The CDR3 has 14 amino acids. Looked up from germline, CDR1 is KGHSH and CDR2 is LQKENI. The V and J ends lost 8 bases and 2 bases, in that order; junction bases with no gene match: 4. The CDR3 loop is CASHRGGTNEKLFF. The DNA of the CDR3 is TGTGCCAGCCACAGGGGGGGCACTAATGAAAAACTGTTTTTT.